Listed below are T cell receptor beta chains from one sample, sequenced in a study of beta chain features in type 1 diabetes. Here immunoSEQ multiplex PCR was the method, and the copy in TCRdb shows in-frame clones only, minus some. The sample carries 900,000 or so clones, 17% recorded once. Sequenced: naive CD4+ T cells from blood. All receptors derive from a young woman in good health. CDR3s include the opening cysteine and the closing phenylalanine or tryptophan. The D gene is left open where the match is weak. Expanded clones are given a class, and other clones once, few, many or no size at all.

J gene: TRBJ2-3; clone size: few; D gene: NA; V gene: TRBV18; CDR3 protein: CASSPKDTQYF; CDR3 DNA: TGTGCCAGCTCACCGAAAGATACGCAGTATTTT
J gene: TRBJ2-7; clone size: NA; D gene: TRBD2; V gene: TRBV7-9; CDR3 protein: CASSKTQASGSSYEQYF; CDR3 DNA: TGTGCCAGCAGCAAGACCCAGGCTAGCGGAAGCTCCTACGAGCAGTACTTC
J gene: TRBJ1-1; clone size: NA; D gene: NA; V gene: TRBV5-1; CDR3 protein: CASSSLGSGPRRAFF; CDR3 DNA: TGCGCCAGCAGCTCCCTAGGTTCGGGACCCAGGAGGGCTTTCTTT
J gene: TRBJ2-2; clone size: NA; D gene: TRBD2; V gene: TRBV15; CDR3 protein: CATSRTSFATGELFF; CDR3 DNA: TGTGCCACCAGCAGGACTAGCTTTGCGACCGGGGAGCTGTTTTTT
J gene: TRBJ1-5; clone size: few; D gene: NA; V gene: TRBV18; CDR3 protein: CASSPSGRHNQPQHF; CDR3 DNA: TGTGCCAGCTCACCATCGGGACGGCACAATCAGCCCCAGCATTTT
J gene: TRBJ2-3; clone size: NA; D gene: NA; V gene: TRBV28; CDR3 protein: CASSLRYRTQYF; CDR3 DNA: TGTGCCAGCAGTTTGAGGTATCGGACGCAGTATTTT
J gene: TRBJ2-7; clone size: few; D gene: TRBD1; V gene: TRBV28; CDR3 protein: CASSSTGTGYYEQYF; CDR3 DNA: TGTGCCAGCAGTTCCACCGGGACAGGGTACTACGAGCAGTACTTC
J gene: TRBJ1-2; clone size: NA; D gene: NA; V gene: TRBV28; CDR3 protein: CASSFLPSYGYTF; CDR3 DNA: TGTGCCAGCAGTTTCTTACCCAGTTACGGCTACACCTTC
J gene: TRBJ2-3; clone size: NA; D gene: NA; V gene: TRBV5-5; CDR3 protein: CASSPRPGQFATDTQYF; CDR3 DNA: TGTGCCAGCAGCCCGCGGCCGGGCCAGTTTGCTACAGATACGCAGTATTTT
J gene: TRBJ2-5; clone size: NA; D gene: TRBD1; V gene: TRBV29-1; CDR3 protein: CSVEVQGAGETQYF; CDR3 DNA: TGCAGCGTTGAAGTGCAGGGGGCCGGGGAGACCCAGTACTTC
J gene: TRBJ1-5; clone size: few; D gene: NA; V gene: TRBV27; CDR3 protein: CVRPSQPQHF; CDR3 DNA: TGTGTTAGGCCTTCTCAGCCCCAGCATTTT
J gene: TRBJ2-7; clone size: few; D gene: NA; V gene: TRBV7-9; CDR3 protein: CASSSTGEVSYEQYF; CDR3 DNA: TGTGCCAGCAGCAGCACGGGAGAGGTTTCCTACGAGCAGTACTTC
J gene: TRBJ2-1; clone size: few; D gene: TRBD2; V gene: TRBV7-8; CDR3 protein: CASSLVATSGNSEQFF; CDR3 DNA: TGTGCCAGCAGCTTAGTCGCGACTAGCGGGAATAGTGAGCAGTTCTTC
J gene: TRBJ2-1; clone size: NA; D gene: NA; V gene: TRBV7-2; CDR3 protein: CASSFFGNEQFF; CDR3 DNA: TGTGCCAGCAGCTTCTTCGGCAATGAGCAGTTCTTC
J gene: TRBJ1-1; clone size: NA; D gene: NA; V gene: TRBV7-6; CDR3 protein: CASSLSRGVNTEAFF; CDR3 DNA: TGTGCCAGCAGCTTAAGTAGGGGGGTGAACACTGAAGCTTTCTTT
J gene: TRBJ2-5; clone size: NA; D gene: NA; V gene: TRBV11-1; CDR3 protein: CASSSGAVLQETQYF; CDR3 DNA: TGTGCCAGCAGCTCGGGAGCGGTTTTACAAGAGACCCAGTACTTC
J gene: TRBJ1-2; clone size: NA; D gene: NA; V gene: TRBV25-1; CDR3 protein: CASSPSTGIYGYTF; CDR3 DNA: TGTGCCAGCAGTCCCTCCACGGGGATCTATGGCTACACCTTC
J gene: TRBJ2-7; clone size: few; D gene: TRBD1; V gene: TRBV6-5; CDR3 protein: CASSPYPDRAYEQYF; CDR3 DNA: TGTGCCAGCAGTCCGTACCCGGACAGGGCCTACGAGCAGTACTTC
J gene: TRBJ1-2; clone size: few; D gene: NA; V gene: TRBV18; CDR3 protein: CASSPPARRTLPVGSF; CDR3 DNA: TGTGCCAGCTCACCACCGGCCAGACGGACCCTTCCGGTAGGCTCCTTC
J gene: TRBJ2-2; clone size: NA; D gene: NA; V gene: TRBV7-2; CDR3 protein: CASSFQGIPTGELFF; CDR3 DNA: TGTGCCAGCAGCTTTCAGGGGATCCCGACCGGGGAGCTGTTTTTT
J gene: TRBJ2-6; clone size: few; D gene: NA; V gene: TRBV29-1; CDR3 protein: CSVEGSGANVLTF; CDR3 DNA: TGCAGCGTTGAGGGGTCTGGGGCCAACGTCCTGACTTTC
J gene: TRBJ2-5; clone size: NA; D gene: TRBD1; V gene: TRBV10-2; CDR3 protein: CASGRQGILGETQYF; CDR3 DNA: TGCGCCAGCGGAAGACAGGGTATATTGGGAGAGACCCAGTACTTC
J gene: TRBJ2-2; clone size: few; D gene: NA; V gene: TRBV18; CDR3 protein: CASSGQPSGELFF; CDR3 DNA: TGTGCCAGCTCAGGACAGCCCTCCGGGGAGCTGTTTTTT
J gene: TRBJ2-7; clone size: NA; D gene: NA; V gene: TRBV4-3; CDR3 protein: CARLLLGSYEQYF; CDR3 DNA: TGCGCCAGACTTTTGCTAGGCTCCTACGAGCAGTACTTC